Sequencing of this T cell receptor beta chain was carried out in a study of T-cell memory formation after mild COVID-19. Study in general: Clustering of TCRs was largely donor specific.

The CDR3 is 12 amino acids. Trimming shortened V by 3 bases and J by 4 bases, and 9 bases separated the two germline ends. From germline, CDR1 is DFQATT and CDR2 SNEGSKA (reference sequence). MiXCR, applied by TCRdb to the 5' RACE reads, yields one record per CDR3 protein. The sample yields fewer than 40,000 distinct CDR3 sequences, roughly an eighth seen once. This clonotype was observed at least ten times. The sample consisted of PBMCs or a T cell subset sorted from them (not recorded which). The V call is TRBV20-1, the J call TRBJ1-2; the D gene is possibly TRBD1 (6 bases). This clonotype originated in a man younger than 30 who had mild COVID-19 (a few samples of this study predate the infection). Cell type and time point are not known. CDR3 bases: TGCAGTGCTAGTCCCAGGGGCTATGGCTACACCTTC. This translates into CSASPRGYGYTF.